These 18 T cell receptor gamma chains came from one sample sequenced in a study of Vδ1+ human thymocytes. General study results and limits: Highly polyclonal TRG and TRD repertoires with Gaussian CDR3 length distributions appeared in thymus.

Their cognate antigens are unknown. The template was reverse-transcribed extracted RNA. Pooled V-gene forward primers with one constant-region reverse primer generated the CDR3 amplicons by multiplex PCR. TCRdb re-called the multiplex PCR reads using CATT. The data hold several thousand gamma-chain clones, with 56% observed a single time. Sequencing used Vdelta1+ gamma-delta thymocytes from the thymus. Sample subset: FACS-sorted CD3+ TCRalphabeta- TCRVdelta1+ TCRVdelta2- thymocytes. The receptors originated from a girl younger than two who had congenital heart surgery.

The chain carries TRGV9 and TRGJ1 or TRGJ2. Matching the DNA to germline supplied the J gene, which TCRdb does not give. V lost 0 bases, J lost 8 bases, and 10 bases stayed unmatched. This CDR3 comprises 14 residues. Germline V gene lookup returns CDR1 GITISATS and CDR2 ISYDGTV (reference sequence). CDR3 loop: CALWEVLPVHKKLF. The CDR3 DNA reads TGTGCCTTGTGGGAGGTGCTCCCCGTGCATAAGAAACTCTTT.

This clone appeared a single time. Other DNA sequences from this sample encode an identical CDR3 as well. The V call is TRGV9, the J call TRGJ1 or TRGJ2. No J gene was available from TCRdb, and it was assigned here by a germline match of the DNA. CDR3 length equals 16 residues. Germline values: CDR1 GITISATS, CDR2 ISYDGTV (reference sequence). The V gene end was trimmed by 2 bases and the J gene end by 7 bases; junction bases not matched to a gene: 17. CDR3 loop: CALWEASPLVGYKKLF. The DNA for the CDR3 is TGTGCCTTGTGGGAGGCGTCGCCCCTGGTTGGCTATAAGAAACTCTTT.

For this clone: The junction departs from germline at one end; a sequencing error may be responsible. The chain carries TRGV8 and TRGJ1 or TRGJ2. Here the J gene was assigned by germline matching of the DNA, as TCRdb has none. The CDR3 has 14 residues. Germline V gives CDR1 VENAVY, CDR2 YDSYNSRV. CDR3 sequence reads: CAAWDTQNYYKKLF. For the CDR3, the DNA is TGTGCCGCCTGGGATACGCAAAATTATTATAAGAAACTCTTT.

V gene TRGV8 combines with J gene TRGJ1 or TRGJ2. No J gene was available from TCRdb, and it was assigned here by a germline match of the DNA. This CDR3 is 13 amino acids long. In germline, CDR1 is VENAVY, CDR2 YDSYNSRV. V was pared by 0 bases and J by 3 bases, with 2 bases of the junction left unmatched. CDR3 loop: CATWDRGYYKKLF. The DNA for the CDR3 is TGTGCCACCTGGGATAGGGGTTATTATAAGAAACTCTTT.

In regard to this clone: The sample has other DNA sequences that encode this CDR3 too. The chain has TRGV8 and TRGJ1 or TRGJ2. The J gene, missing from TCRdb, was assigned here through DNA to germline matching. J lost 8 bases, V lost 3 bases, and 4 bases had no gene match. Germline CDR1 VENAVY, CDR2 YDSYNSRV. The CDR3 consists of 11 residues. CDR3 region: CATWDSDKKLF. Written as DNA, the CDR3 is TGTGCCACCTGGGATTCCGATAAGAAACTCTTT.

This clone was counted between two and nine times. Mismatch with germline at one junction end may stem from a read error. The V gene is TRGV4, the J gene TRGJ1 or TRGJ2. The CDR3 covers 14 residues. Germline V lookup: CDR1 EGSTGY, CDR2 YDSYTSSV. As DNA, the CDR3 is TGTGCCGCCTGGGATGGGTCTTATTATTATAAGAAACTCTTT. Translating gives CAAWDGSYYYKKLF.

This clone was seen more than once but under ten times. This rearrangement joins TRGV4 to TRGJ1 or TRGJ2. The CDR3 contains 11 residues. Per germline, CDR1 EGSTGY and CDR2 YDSYTSSV. With V trimmed by 0 bases and J by 12 bases, 5 bases remained unmatched. CDR3 bases: TGTGCCACCTGGGATGGGATGAGGAAACTCTTT. Translation gives CATWDGMRKLF.

V and J are TRGV4 and TRGJ1 or TRGJ2. The CDR3 spans 16 residues. Trimming took 1 base from V and 1 from J; bases not matched to a gene: 10. Looked up from germline, CDR1 is EGSTGY and CDR2 is YDSYTSSV. The CDR3 coding sequence is TGTGCCACCTGGGATGGAATTACTACAAATTATTATAAGAAACTCTTT. Translating it yields CATWDGITTNYYKKLF.

The chain employs TRGV3 and TRGJ1 or TRGJ2. No J gene is reported in TCRdb; it was inferred here by comparing the DNA with germline. With V trimmed by 0 bases and J by 5 bases, 16 bases remained unmatched. The CDR3 loop spans 17 amino acids. Germline loops: CDR1 VTNTFY, CDR2 YDVSTARD (reference sequence). CDR3: CATWDRRHLDPNYKKLF. In DNA form, the CDR3 reads TGTGCCACCTGGGACAGGCGACACTTGGACCCTAATTATAAGAAACTCTTT.

The V call is TRGV3, the J call TRGJ1 or TRGJ2. The J gene was not available in TCRdb and was assigned here by matching the DNA to germline segments. The CDR3 is 14 amino acids. V lost 2 bases and J lost 2; bases outside the gene matches: 6. Germline V gives CDR1 VTNTFY, CDR2 YDVSTARD (reference sequence). The CDR3 spells CATWDIAHYYKKLF. The CDR3 region has the DNA TGTGCCACCTGGGACATAGCTCATTATTATAAGAAACTCTTT.

This clone was observed a single time. The V call is TRGV4, the J call TRGJ1 or TRGJ2. Assignment of the J gene here rests on matching the DNA to germline, because TCRdb gives none. J lost 11 bases, V lost 1 base, and 5 bases had no gene match. The CDR3 covers 11 residues. CDR1 is EGSTGY and CDR2 is YDSYTSSV in the germline V gene. DNA of the CDR3: TGTGCCACCTGGGATGGTGAGGAGAAACTCTTT. It codes for CATWDGEEKLF.

As for this clone: The germline gene is not matched at one end of the junction; a read error may be the cause. The V and J genes are TRGV9 and TRGJ1 or TRGJ2. Matching the DNA to germline supplied the J gene, which TCRdb does not give. The CDR3 spans 13 residues. The germline V gene encodes CDR1 GITISATS and CDR2 ISYDGTV (reference sequence). This chain's CDR3 is CALREAPYYKKLF. CDR3 DNA sequence: TGTGCCTTGCGGGAGGCTCCCTATTATAAGAAACTCTTT.

This clone was detected only once. V is TRGV2 and J is TRGJ1 or TRGJ2. Here the J gene came from matching the DNA to germline, since TCRdb omits it. The V gene's germline CDR1 is EGSNGY and CDR2 YDSYNSKV. This CDR3 has 13 residues. V gave up 5 bases and J gave up 4 bases; unmatched junction bases: 8. As DNA, the CDR3 is TGTGCCACCTGGGTCCCCGGATATTATAAGAAACTCTTT. This translates into CATWVPGYYKKLF.

This rearrangement joins TRGV3 to TRGJ1 or TRGJ2. The J gene was not available in TCRdb and was assigned here by matching the DNA to germline segments. The V gene's germline CDR1 is VTNTFY and CDR2 YDVSTARD (reference sequence). This CDR3 comprises 12 residues. V gave up 5 bases and J gave up 3 bases; unmatched junction bases: 4. This CDR3 is CATWASYYKKLF. The CDR3 DNA reads TGTGCCACCTGGGCCTCTTATTATAAGAAACTCTTT.

The chain has TRGV2 and TRGJ1 or TRGJ2. Germline matching of the DNA provided the J gene here, since TCRdb leaves it blank. V lost 10 bases, J lost 12 bases, and 9 bases stayed unmatched. The length of the CDR3 is 9 residues. CDR1 is EGSNGY, CDR2 YDSYNSKV, per germline. This CDR3 reads CATRRGKLF. DNA for the CDR3: TGTGCCACTCGGAGGGGGAAACTCTTT.

This rearrangement joins TRGV8 to TRGJ1 or TRGJ2. TCRdb is silent on the J gene; assignment here came from matching the DNA to germline. With 3 bases clipped from V and 12 bases from J, the junction kept 23 bases outside the gene matches. This CDR3 contains 16 residues. Germline V gives CDR1 VENAVY, CDR2 YDSYNSRV. The CDR3 DNA is TGTGCCACCTGGGATCCTTCACGCCCGCAACTGGTGGGGAAACTCTTT. It specifies CATWDPSRPQLVGKLF.

J gene calling gave no result, while the V gene is TRGV2. This CDR3 comprises 15 residues. Germline lookup yields CDR1 EGSNGY and CDR2 YDSYNSKV. The chain's CDR3 is CATWDGRGPLGPKLF. The CDR3 DNA follows: TGTGCCACCTGGGACGGGCGGGGCCCTTTGGGTCCTAAACTCTTT.

In its sample, this clone was seen once. The same CDR3 can be traced to other DNA sequences in this sample. The chain has TRGV4 and TRGJ1 or TRGJ2. Since TCRdb gives no J gene, matching the DNA to germline was used here to assign it. Germline CDR1 is EGSTGY and CDR2 is YDSYTSSV. The CDR3 has 9 amino acids. J was trimmed by 8 bases and V by 9 bases; bases with no gene match: 4. CDR3 sequence: CATRHKKLF. The CDR3 DNA reads as TGTGCCACCCGGCATAAGAAACTCTTT.